These 5 T cell receptor beta chains were sequenced from one sample in a study of control samples from healthy donors and cancer patients. This table comes from immunoSEQ multiplex PCR, and its TCRdb copy is limited to in-frame clones, with some not included. The table shows tens of thousands of clones, with roughly nine tenths occurring only once. The source material was blood. The receptors stem from a woman under 30 in good health.

The chain employs TRBV9 and TRBJ1-1, with D unresolved. The CDR3 covers 14 residues. V shed 4 bases and J shed 0 bases, with 10 bases lying between them. Germline assignment: CDR1 SGDLS and CDR2 YYNGEE. CDR3 residues: CASSPSELNTEAFF. CDR3 bases: TGTGCCAGCAGCCCAAGTGAACTGAACACTGAAGCTTTCTTT.

The chain has TRBV6-5 and TRBJ1-2; D not resolved. Germline CDR1 is MNHEY and CDR2 is SVGAGI. CDR3 length: 14 amino acids. Trimming left V 1 base short and J 2 bases short, with 8 bases between. The CDR3 DNA follows: TGTGCCAGCAGTTACTTGACGAAAAACTATGGCTACACCTTC. Protein sequence: CASSYLTKNYGYTF.

This clone was seen just once. The genes are TRBV2 and TRBJ2-1; 12 nucleotides agree with TRBD2. Germline loops: CDR1 SNHLY, CDR2 FYNNEI. V trimming: 8 bases; J trimming: 8 bases; junction bases outside the gene matches: 4. CDR3 length: 13 amino acids. CDR3 protein: CASSLAGGHEQFF. CDR3 in DNA: TGTGCCAGCTCCCTAGCGGGGGGGCATGAGCAGTTCTTC.

The chain joins TRBV25-1 to TRBJ2-3; D is unclear. V was cut by 3 bases and J by 0 bases, with 10 bases left in between. Looked up from germline, CDR1 is MGHDK and CDR2 is SYGVNS. The CDR3 runs to 15 residues. The CDR3 region is CASSESLNSTDTQYF. The CDR3 nucleotides read TGTGCCAGCAGTGAGTCACTTAATAGCACAGATACGCAGTATTTT.

This chain uses TRBV7-2 with TRBJ2-5; TRBD2 matches at 7 bases. In germline, CDR1 is SGHTA, CDR2 FQGNSA. The J segment lost 0 bases and the V segment lost 5 bases, leaving 9 bases of the junction unmatched. CDR3 size: 16 residues. The CDR3 DNA reads as TGTGCCAGCAGCCCGGGGGGACTTCGTTACCAAGAGACCCAGTACTTC. Encoded protein: CASSPGGLRYQETQYF.